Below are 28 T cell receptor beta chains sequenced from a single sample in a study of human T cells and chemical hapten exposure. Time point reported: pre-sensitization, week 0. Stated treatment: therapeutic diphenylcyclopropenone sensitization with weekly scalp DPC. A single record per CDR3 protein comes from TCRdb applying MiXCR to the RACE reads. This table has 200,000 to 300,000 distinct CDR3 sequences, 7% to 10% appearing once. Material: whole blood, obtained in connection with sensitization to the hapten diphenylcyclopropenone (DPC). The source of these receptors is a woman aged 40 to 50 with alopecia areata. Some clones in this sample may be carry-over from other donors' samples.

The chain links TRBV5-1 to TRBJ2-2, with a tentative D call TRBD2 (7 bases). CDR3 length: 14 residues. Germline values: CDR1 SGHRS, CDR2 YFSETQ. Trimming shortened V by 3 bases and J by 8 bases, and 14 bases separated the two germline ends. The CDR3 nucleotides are TGCGCCAGCAGCTCCCCGGCGGGGGCTGGGGAGCTGTTTTTT. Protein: CASSSPAGAGELFF.

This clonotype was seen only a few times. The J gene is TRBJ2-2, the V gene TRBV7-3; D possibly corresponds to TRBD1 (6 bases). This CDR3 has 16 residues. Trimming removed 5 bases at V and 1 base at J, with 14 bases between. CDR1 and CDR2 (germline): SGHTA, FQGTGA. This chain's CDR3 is CASSPGTRRNTGELFF. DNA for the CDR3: TGTGCCAGCAGCCCCGGGACAAGGAGGAACACCGGGGAGCTGTTTTTT.

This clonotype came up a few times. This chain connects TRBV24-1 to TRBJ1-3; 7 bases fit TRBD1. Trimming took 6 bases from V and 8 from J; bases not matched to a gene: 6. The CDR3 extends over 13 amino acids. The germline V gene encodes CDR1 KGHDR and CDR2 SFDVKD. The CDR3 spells CATSLTGSDTIYF. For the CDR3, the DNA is TGTGCCACCAGTTTGACAGGGTCAGACACCATATATTTT.

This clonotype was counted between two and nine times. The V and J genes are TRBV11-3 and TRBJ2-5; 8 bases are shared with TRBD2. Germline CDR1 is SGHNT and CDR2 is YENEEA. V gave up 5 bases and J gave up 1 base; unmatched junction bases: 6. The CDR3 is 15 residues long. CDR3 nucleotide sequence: TGTGCCAGCAGCCGGGGACTAGGAGGCCAAGAGACCCAGTACTTC. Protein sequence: CASSRGLGGQETQYF.

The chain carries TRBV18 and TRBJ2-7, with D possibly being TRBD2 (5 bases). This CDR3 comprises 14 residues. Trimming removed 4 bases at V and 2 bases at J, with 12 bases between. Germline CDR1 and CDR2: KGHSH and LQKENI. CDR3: CASSRGAATYEQYF. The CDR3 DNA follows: TGTGCCAGCTCACGAGGAGCGGCTACCTACGAGCAGTACTTC.

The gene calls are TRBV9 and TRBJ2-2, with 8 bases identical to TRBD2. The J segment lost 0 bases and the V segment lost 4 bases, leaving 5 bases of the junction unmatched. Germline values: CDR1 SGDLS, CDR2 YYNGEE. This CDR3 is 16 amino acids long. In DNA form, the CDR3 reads TGTGCCAGCAGCCTAACTAGCGGACCGAACACCGGGGAGCTGTTTTTT. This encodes CASSLTSGPNTGELFF.

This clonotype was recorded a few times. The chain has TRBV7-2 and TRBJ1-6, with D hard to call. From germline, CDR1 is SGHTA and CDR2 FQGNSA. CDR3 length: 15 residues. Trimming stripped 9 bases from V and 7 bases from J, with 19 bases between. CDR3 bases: TGTGCCAGTAATCTACAGCCGTCTGGGAATTCACCCCTCCACTTT. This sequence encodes CASNLQPSGNSPLHF.

CDR3 sequence: CASSQFTSGRAKDTQYF. The CDR3 DNA reads TGTGCCAGCAGCCAATTCACTAGCGGGAGGGCCAAAGATACGCAGTATTTT. The gene calls are TRBV3-1 and TRBJ2-3, with 13 bases matching TRBD2. V lost 2 bases to trimming and J lost 5 bases; unmatched junction nucleotides: 7. Germline values: CDR1 LGHDT, CDR2 YNNKEL (reference sequence). CDR3 length: 17 residues.

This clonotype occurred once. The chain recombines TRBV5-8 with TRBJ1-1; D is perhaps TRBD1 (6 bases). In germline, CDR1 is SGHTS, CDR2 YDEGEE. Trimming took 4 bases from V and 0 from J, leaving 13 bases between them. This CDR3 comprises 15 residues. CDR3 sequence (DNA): TGTGCCAGCAGCCGGGGGCTCGTTGTGAACACTGAAGCTTTCTTT. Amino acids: CASSRGLVVNTEAFF.

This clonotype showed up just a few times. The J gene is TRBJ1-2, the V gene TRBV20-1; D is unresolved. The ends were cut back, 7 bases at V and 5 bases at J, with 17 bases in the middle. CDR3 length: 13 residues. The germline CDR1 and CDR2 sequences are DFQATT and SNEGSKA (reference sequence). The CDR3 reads CSVPSSNRYGYTF. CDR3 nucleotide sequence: TGCAGTGTCCCGAGTTCAAATCGTTATGGCTACACCTTC.

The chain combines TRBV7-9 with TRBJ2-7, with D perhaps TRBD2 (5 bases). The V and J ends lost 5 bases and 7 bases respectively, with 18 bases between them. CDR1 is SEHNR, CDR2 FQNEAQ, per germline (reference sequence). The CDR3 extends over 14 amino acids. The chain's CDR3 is CASSRDRLPGEQYF. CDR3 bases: TGTGCCAGCAGCCGTGACCGACTCCCGGGGGAGCAGTACTTC.

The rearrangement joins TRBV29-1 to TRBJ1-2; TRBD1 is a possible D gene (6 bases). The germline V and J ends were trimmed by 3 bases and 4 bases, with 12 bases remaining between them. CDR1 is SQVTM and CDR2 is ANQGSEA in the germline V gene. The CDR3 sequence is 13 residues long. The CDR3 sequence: CSVDGGPLYGYTF. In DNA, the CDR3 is TGCAGCGTTGACGGGGGGCCCCTCTATGGCTACACCTTC.

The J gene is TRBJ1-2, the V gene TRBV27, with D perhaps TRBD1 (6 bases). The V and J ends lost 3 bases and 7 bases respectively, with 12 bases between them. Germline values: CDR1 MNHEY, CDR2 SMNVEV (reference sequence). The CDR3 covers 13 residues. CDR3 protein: CASSLGGAAGYTF. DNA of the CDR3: TGTGCCAGCAGTTTGGGGGGGGCTGCTGGCTACACCTTC.

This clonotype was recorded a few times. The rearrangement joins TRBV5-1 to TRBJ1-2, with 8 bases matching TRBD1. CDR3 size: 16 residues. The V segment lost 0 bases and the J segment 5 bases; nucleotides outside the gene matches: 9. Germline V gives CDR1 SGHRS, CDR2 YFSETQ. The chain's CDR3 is CASSLAPGTGGYGYTF. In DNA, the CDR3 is TGCGCCAGCAGCTTGGCCCCTGGGACAGGAGGATATGGCTACACCTTC.

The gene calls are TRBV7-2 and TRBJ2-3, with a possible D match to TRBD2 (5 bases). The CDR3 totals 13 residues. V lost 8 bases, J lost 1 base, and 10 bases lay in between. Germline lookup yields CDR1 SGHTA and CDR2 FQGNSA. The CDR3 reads CASAFGGTDTQYF. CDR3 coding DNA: TGTGCCAGCGCCTTCGGGGGCACAGATACGCAGTATTTT.

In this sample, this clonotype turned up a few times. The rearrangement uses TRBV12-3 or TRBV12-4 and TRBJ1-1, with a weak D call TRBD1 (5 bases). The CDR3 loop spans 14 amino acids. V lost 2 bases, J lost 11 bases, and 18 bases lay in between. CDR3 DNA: TGTGCCAGCAGTTTAAGGACAACCCTTTTGGATGCTTTCTTT. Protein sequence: CASSLRTTLLDAFF.

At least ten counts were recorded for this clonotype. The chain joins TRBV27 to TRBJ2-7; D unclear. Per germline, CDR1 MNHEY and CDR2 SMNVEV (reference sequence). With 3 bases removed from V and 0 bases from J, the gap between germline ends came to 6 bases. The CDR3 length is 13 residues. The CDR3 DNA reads TGTGCCAGCAGTTTCAGCTCCTCCTACGAGCAGTACTTC. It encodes CASSFSSSYEQYF.

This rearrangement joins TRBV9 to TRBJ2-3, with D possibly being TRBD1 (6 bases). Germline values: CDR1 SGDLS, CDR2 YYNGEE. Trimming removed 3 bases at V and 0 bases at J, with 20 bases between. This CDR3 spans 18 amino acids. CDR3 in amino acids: CASSGYRESFVSTDTQYF. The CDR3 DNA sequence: TGTGCCAGCAGCGGCTACAGGGAGAGTTTTGTGAGCACAGATACGCAGTATTTT.

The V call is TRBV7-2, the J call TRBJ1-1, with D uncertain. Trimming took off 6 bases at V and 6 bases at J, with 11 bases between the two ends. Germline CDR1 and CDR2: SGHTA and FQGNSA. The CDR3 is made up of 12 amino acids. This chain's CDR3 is CASSTGLSEAFF. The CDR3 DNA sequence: TGTGCCAGCAGTACCGGTCTTTCTGAAGCTTTCTTT.

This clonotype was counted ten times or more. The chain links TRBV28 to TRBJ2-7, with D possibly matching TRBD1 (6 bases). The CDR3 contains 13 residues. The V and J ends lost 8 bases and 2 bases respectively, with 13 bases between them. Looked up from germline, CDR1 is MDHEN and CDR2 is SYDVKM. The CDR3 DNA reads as TGTGCCAGCGAGACAGGAGGAACCTACGAGCAGTACTTC. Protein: CASETGGTYEQYF. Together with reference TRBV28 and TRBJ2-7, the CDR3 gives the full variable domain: DVKVTQSSRYLVKRTGEKVFLECVQDMDHENMFWYRQDPGLGLRLIYFSYDVKMKEKGDIPEGYSVSREKKERFSLILESASTNQTSMYLCASETGGTYEQYFGPGTRLTVT.

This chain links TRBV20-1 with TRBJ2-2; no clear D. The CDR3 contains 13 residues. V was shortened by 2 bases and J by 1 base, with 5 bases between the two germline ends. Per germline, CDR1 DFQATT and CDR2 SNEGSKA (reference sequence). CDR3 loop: CSARIGNTGELFF. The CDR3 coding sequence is TGCAGTGCTAGAATCGGGAACACCGGGGAGCTGTTTTTT.

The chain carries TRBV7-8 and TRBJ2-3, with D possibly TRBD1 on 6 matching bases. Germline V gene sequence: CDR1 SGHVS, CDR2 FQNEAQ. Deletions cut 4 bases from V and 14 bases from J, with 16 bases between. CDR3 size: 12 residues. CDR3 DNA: TGTGCCAGCAGCTCCCGCACAGGGTTAGGGTATTTT. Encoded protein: CASSSRTGLGYF.

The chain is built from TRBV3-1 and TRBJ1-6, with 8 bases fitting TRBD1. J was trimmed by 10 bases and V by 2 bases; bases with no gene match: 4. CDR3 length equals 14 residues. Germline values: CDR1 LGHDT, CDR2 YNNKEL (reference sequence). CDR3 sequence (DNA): TGTGCCAGCAGCCAACTACAGGGGGAGTCACCCCTCCACTTT. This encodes CASSQLQGESPLHF.

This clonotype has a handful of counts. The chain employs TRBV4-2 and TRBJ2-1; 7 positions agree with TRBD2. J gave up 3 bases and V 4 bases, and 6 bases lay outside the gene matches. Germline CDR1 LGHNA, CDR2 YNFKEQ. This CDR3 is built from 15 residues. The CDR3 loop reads CASSRPGLNYNEQFF. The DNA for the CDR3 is TGTGCCAGCAGCCGTCCGGGACTAAACTACAATGAGCAGTTCTTC.

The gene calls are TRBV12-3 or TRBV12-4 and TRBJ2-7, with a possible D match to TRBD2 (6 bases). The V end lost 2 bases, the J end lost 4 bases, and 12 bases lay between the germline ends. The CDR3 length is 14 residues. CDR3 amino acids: CASSLLGLNYEQYF. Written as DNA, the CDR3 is TGTGCCAGCAGTTTATTGGGACTGAATTACGAGCAGTACTTC.

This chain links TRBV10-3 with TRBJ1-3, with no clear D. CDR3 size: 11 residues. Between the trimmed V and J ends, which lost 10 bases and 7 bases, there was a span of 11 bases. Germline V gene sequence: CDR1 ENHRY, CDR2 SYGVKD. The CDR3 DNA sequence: TGTGCCAACGGAGGGATGAACACCATATATTTT. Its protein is CANGGMNTIYF.

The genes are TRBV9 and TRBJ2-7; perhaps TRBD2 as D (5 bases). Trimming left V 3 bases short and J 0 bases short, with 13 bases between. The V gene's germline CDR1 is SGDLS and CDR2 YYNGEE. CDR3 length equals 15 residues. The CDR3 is CASSASGITSYEQYF. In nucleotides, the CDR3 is TGTGCCAGCAGCGCGAGCGGCATCACCTCCTACGAGCAGTACTTC.

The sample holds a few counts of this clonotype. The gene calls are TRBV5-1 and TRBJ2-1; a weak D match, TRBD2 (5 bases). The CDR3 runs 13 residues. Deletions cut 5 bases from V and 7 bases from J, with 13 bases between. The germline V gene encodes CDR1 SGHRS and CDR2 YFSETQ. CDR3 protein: CASRPLRDNEQFF. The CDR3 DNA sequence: TGCGCCAGCAGACCCCTTCGGGATAATGAGCAGTTCTTC.